The TCR beta chain described here comes from a study of blood T cell repertoires in COVID-19. Profiled with immunoSEQ multiplex PCR; TCRdb holds only in-frame clones, not every one. The data contain roughly 100,000 clones, around 90% of them singletons. This TCR came from a human donor with COVID-19, enrolled during active disease. The donor label of this sample is uncertain. The specimen sequenced was peripheral blood.

The CDR3 loop is CASSFGTGYTEAFF. The CDR3 region has the DNA TGTGCCAGCAGTTTCGGGACAGGGTACACTGAAGCTTTCTTT. The chain couples TRBV27 to TRBJ1-1, with TRBD1 matching over 9 bases. J was trimmed by 3 bases and V by 3 bases; bases with no gene match: 2. The germline gives CDR1 MNHEY, CDR2 SMNVEV (reference sequence). This CDR3 is 14 amino acids long.